The next 22 T cell receptor beta chains were all read from a single sample in a study of early T cells in non-severe SARS-CoV-2 infection. TCRdb called the 5' RACE reads again in MiXCR, with one record for every CDR3 protein. The sample lists some 96,000 distinct CDR3 sequences, roughly 13% occurring once. Sequenced input: whole blood. Receptor source: an adult who was a healthcare worker with PCR-confirmed SARS-CoV-2 infection or an uninfected control (not recorded which).

This clonotype was observed a handful of times. The chain recombines TRBV28 with TRBJ1-3; a possible D gene is TRBD1 (6 bases). The CDR3 extends over 16 amino acids. Trimming took off 2 bases at V and 2 bases at J, with 13 bases between the two ends. The V gene's germline CDR1 is MDHEN and CDR2 SYDVKM. The CDR3: CASSLSTGKAGNTIYF. The CDR3 bases are TGTGCCAGCAGTTTAAGTACAGGGAAGGCTGGAAACACCATATATTTT. The whole variable domain, remainder taken from reference TRBV28 and TRBJ1-3, is DVKVTQSSRYLVKRTGEKVFLECVQDMDHENMFWYRQDPGLGLRLIYFSYDVKMKEKGDIPEGYSVSREKKERFSLILESASTNQTSMYLCASSLSTGKAGNTIYFGEGSWLTVV.

V and J are TRBV30 and TRBJ1-4, with D unresolved. V lost 5 bases and J 3 bases, leaving 13 bases between the germline ends. Per germline, CDR1 GTSNPN and CDR2 SVGIG (reference sequence). This CDR3 is built from 14 residues. CDR3 in DNA: TGTGCCTGGGTTCTCCGGGTCCCTAATGAAAAACTGTTTTTT. Translating gives CAWVLRVPNEKLFF.

The J gene is TRBJ1-6, the V gene TRBV6-1; D unresolved. The CDR3 loop spans 18 amino acids. Trimming removed 1 base from V and 0 bases from J, with 13 bases in between. Looked up from germline, CDR1 is MNHNS and CDR2 is SASEGT. In DNA, the CDR3 is TGTGCCAGCAGTGAAGGGGAATTTTCCCCCTCCTATAATTCACCCCTCCACTTT. It encodes CASSEGEFSPSYNSPLHF.

This clonotype was picked up one time. This chain connects TRBV7-9 to TRBJ1-3; no definite D call. The CDR3 has 14 amino acids. Germline V gives CDR1 SEHNR, CDR2 FQNEAQ (reference sequence). V lost 3 bases and J 0 bases, leaving 6 bases between the germline ends. The CDR3 spells CASSFSISGNTIYF. CDR3 nucleotides: TGTGCCAGCAGCTTTTCGATCTCTGGAAACACCATATATTTT.

This clonotype was recorded at least ten times. The chain is built from TRBV29-1 and TRBJ1-1; D unresolved. From germline, CDR1 is SQVTM and CDR2 ANQGSEA. There are 13 residues in the CDR3. The V and J ends lost 3 bases and 4 bases respectively, with 12 bases between them. The CDR3 reads CSVDPGWGTEAFF. The DNA of the CDR3 is TGCAGCGTTGATCCGGGGTGGGGCACTGAAGCTTTCTTT.

In its sample, this clonotype was seen a few times. The J gene is TRBJ1-4, the V gene TRBV27; the match to TRBD1 covers 7 bases. The germline V gene encodes CDR1 MNHEY and CDR2 SMNVEV (reference sequence). CDR3 length: 14 residues. Trimming cost V 4 bases and J 8 bases; bases outside gene matches: 7. In nucleotides, the CDR3 is TGTGCCAGCAGTTCCCGACAGGGATGGGAAAAACTGTTTTTT. This sequence encodes CASSSRQGWEKLFF.

The chain couples TRBV5-1 to TRBJ2-1; a weak D match, TRBD2 (5 bases). Germline CDR1 reads SGHRS; CDR2 reads YFSETQ. There are 16 residues in the CDR3. V gave up 4 bases and J gave up 0 bases, with 14 bases separating them. CDR3: CASSPRGSSSYNEQFF. The CDR3 nucleotides read TGCGCCAGCAGCCCTCGAGGGTCGAGCTCCTACAATGAGCAGTTCTTC.

Turning to this clonotype: The germline gene is not matched at one end of the junction; a read error may be the cause. The rearrangement joins TRBV29-1 to TRBJ1-1; D call uncertain. From germline, CDR1 is SQVTM and CDR2 ANQGSEA. The CDR3 is 14 amino acids. For the CDR3, the DNA is TGCGGCGTCCGCAACCTTGGGGTGAACACTGAAGCTTTCTTT. This gives the protein CGVRNLGVNTEAFF.

This clonotype was observed a few times. The chain recombines TRBV12-3 or TRBV12-4 with TRBJ2-5; D is possibly TRBD2 (5 bases). V gave up 3 bases and J gave up 5 bases, with 10 bases separating them. The CDR3 is made up of 13 amino acids. The CDR3 coding sequence is TGTGCCAGCAGTTTCCTAGCCACTGAGACCCAGTACTTC. This gives the protein CASSFLATETQYF.

This clonotype was recorded at least ten times. The chain couples TRBV6-2 or TRBV6-3 to TRBJ1-5, with 8 positions matching TRBD1. Germline lookup yields CDR1 MNHEY and CDR2 SVGEGT. V lost 4 bases to trimming and J lost 9 bases; unmatched junction nucleotides: 20. This CDR3 is built from 18 residues. Here the CDR3 reads CASSFKADGTGLVWPQHF. The CDR3 bases are TGTGCCAGCAGTTTCAAAGCCGACGGGACAGGCCTCGTGTGGCCCCAGCATTTT.

Many counts were recorded for this clonotype. The chain uses TRBV7-2 and TRBJ2-3, with D possibly TRBD2 on 6 matching bases. V lost 2 bases to trimming and J lost 6 bases, with 15 bases between them. From germline, CDR1 is SGHTA and CDR2 FQGNSA. The CDR3 has 15 residues. CDR3 DNA sequence: TGTGCCAGCAGCTTATATAACGGGGGAAAGGATACGCAGTATTTT. Amino acid sequence: CASSLYNGGKDTQYF.

V usage is TRBV29-1 and J usage is TRBJ2-1; no reliable D call. The V and J ends lost 3 bases and 11 bases respectively, with 17 bases between them. This CDR3 has 13 residues. CDR1 SQVTM and CDR2 ANQGSEA come from the germline V gene. CDR3 region: CSVDAAPLLKQFF. In DNA, the CDR3 is TGCAGCGTTGATGCGGCACCCCTTCTCAAGCAGTTCTTC.

The chain uses TRBV5-1 and TRBJ1-1; 7 nucleotides agree with TRBD1. Germline CDR1 reads SGHRS; CDR2 reads YFSETQ. V lost 0 bases, J lost 9 bases, and 8 bases stayed unmatched. CDR3 size: 14 residues. CDR3 sequence (DNA): TGCGCCAGCAGCTTGGTAGTAGGGGACAGACAAGCTTTCTTT. Translating gives CASSLVVGDRQAFF.

This clonotype showed up many times. The chain couples TRBV6-5 to TRBJ2-3; 9 bases fit TRBD1. After removal of 6 bases from V and 4 bases from J, the junction contained 8 bases not matched to a gene. This CDR3 contains 15 residues. Per germline, CDR1 MNHEY and CDR2 SVGAGI. The CDR3 here is CASRRPGQGSDTQYF. The CDR3 bases are TGTGCCAGCAGACGGCCGGGACAGGGATCAGATACGCAGTATTTT.

There are a few counts of this clonotype. Here the CDR3 reads CASSLDRSSYNEQFF. In nucleotides, the CDR3 is TGTGCCAGCAGTCTCGACCGGAGCTCCTACAATGAGCAGTTCTTC. The J gene is TRBJ2-1, the V gene TRBV7-2; D is ambiguous. Looked up from germline, CDR1 is SGHTA and CDR2 is FQGNSA. V was pared by 6 bases and J by 0 bases, with 12 bases between. This CDR3 is 15 amino acids long.

This clonotype was found a few times. The chain is built from TRBV6-2 or TRBV6-3 and TRBJ2-2; D is undetermined. Trimming removed 4 bases from V and 6 bases from J, with 9 bases in between. This CDR3 has 13 amino acids. The germline V gene encodes CDR1 MNHEY and CDR2 SVGEGT. This CDR3 reads CASSSHRAGELFF. CDR3 DNA sequence: TGTGCCAGCAGTTCCCATCGGGCCGGGGAGCTGTTTTTT.

This clonotype has a count of ten or more. DNA of the CDR3: TGTGCCAGCAGCCCAGGGACAGGGGGTAGCACAGATACGCAGTATTTT. Translating it yields CASSPGTGGSTDTQYF. The chain combines TRBV7-9 with TRBJ2-3, with TRBD1 identical over 11 bases. With V trimmed by 5 bases and J by 0 bases, 4 bases remained unmatched. The CDR3 length is 16 residues. The germline V gene has CDR1 SEHNR and CDR2 FQNEAQ (reference sequence). The variable domain in full, completed from reference TRBV7-9 and TRBJ2-3, reads DTGVSQNPRHKITKRGQNVTFRCDPISEHNRLYWYRQTLGQGPEFLTYFQNEAQLEKSRLLSDRFSAERPKGSFSTLEIQRTEQGDSAMYLCASSPGTGGSTDTQYFGPGTRLTVL.

This clonotype was observed at least ten times. The rearrangement links TRBV20-1 to TRBJ2-2, with 7 bases identical to TRBD1. V was clipped by 2 bases and J by 0 bases; unmatched bases: 6. Germline V CDR1 and CDR2: DFQATT, SNEGSKA (reference sequence). The CDR3 extends over 16 amino acids. The CDR3 DNA reads TGCAGTGCTAGACCTTACAGGGGAGCGAACACCGGGGAGCTGTTTTTT. It translates to CSARPYRGANTGELFF.

This clonotype was counted a few times. CDR3 loop: CSARKQQIYNEQFF. DNA for the CDR3: TGCAGTGCTAGAAAACAACAGATTTACAATGAGCAGTTCTTC. V is TRBV20-1 and J is TRBJ2-1; D remains unclear. Looked up from germline, CDR1 is DFQATT and CDR2 is SNEGSKA (reference sequence). V dropped 2 bases and J dropped 4 bases, with 12 bases sitting between them. CDR3 length: 14 amino acids.

This clonotype was detected a few times. V usage is TRBV20-1 and J usage is TRBJ1-2; D not resolved. Germline values: CDR1 DFQATT, CDR2 SNEGSKA (reference sequence). There are 9 residues in the CDR3. V lost 8 bases to trimming and J lost 8 bases, with 9 bases between them. CDR3 DNA sequence: TGCAGTCCCCATGTAGGCTACACCTTC. Translated: CSPHVGYTF.

This clonotype was seen repeatedly, ten times or more. The chain is built from TRBV11-2 and TRBJ2-7; 7 bases are a match to TRBD1. Germline trimming cut 5 bases from V and 0 bases from J; bases unmatched to any gene: 7. The CDR3 has 15 amino acids. Germline V lookup: CDR1 SGHAT, CDR2 FQNNGV. In DNA, the CDR3 is TGTGCCAGCAGCCAAGGACAGGTTTACTCCTACGAGCAGTACTTC. Encoded protein: CASSQGQVYSYEQYF.

The V call is TRBV28, the J call TRBJ1-1; 7 positions agree with TRBD1. Germline V CDR1 and CDR2: MDHEN, SYDVKM. J lost 6 bases, V lost 6 bases, and 4 bases had no gene match. This CDR3 region has 12 residues. The CDR3 loop is CASRPGTAEAFF. The CDR3 nucleotides read TGTGCCAGCAGGCCCGGGACAGCTGAAGCTTTCTTT.